These 20 T cell receptor beta chains share one sample of origin, sequenced in a study of T-cell memory formation after mild COVID-19. A single record per CDR3 protein comes from TCRdb applying MiXCR to the 5' RACE reads. Of approximately 350,000 distinct CDR3 sequences listed, approximately 15% are singletons. The sequenced sample was PBMCs or a T cell subset sorted from them (not recorded which). These TCRs come from a man younger than 35 who had mild COVID-19 (a few samples of this study predate the infection). Cell type and time point are not known.

This clonotype was counted only a few times. The J gene is TRBJ1-1, the V gene TRBV15, with D hard to call. V lost 0 bases and J 4 bases, leaving 6 bases between the germline ends. Germline CDR1 and CDR2: LNHNV and YYDKDF (reference sequence). CDR3 size: 13 residues. The CDR3 nucleotides are TGTGCCACCAGCAGAGAGAGTTCCACTGAAGCTTTCTTT. This encodes CATSRESSTEAFF. Full variable domain (remainder filled in from reference TRBV15 and TRBJ1-1): DAMVIQNPRYQVTQFGKPVTLSCSQTLNHNVMYWYQQKSSQAPKLLFHYYDKDFNNEADTPDNFQSRRPNTSFCFLDIRSPGLGDTAMYLCATSRESSTEAFFGQGTRLTVV.

This clonotype has at least ten counts. V gene TRBV7-9 combines with J gene TRBJ2-2; 13 bases are a match to TRBD2. Unmatched junction bases numbered 7, after V lost 6 bases and J lost 6 bases. Germline V gene sequence: CDR1 SEHNR, CDR2 FQNEAQ (reference sequence). This CDR3 has 16 residues. The CDR3 loop reads CASSRLGLAGAGELFF. In DNA, the CDR3 is TGTGCCAGCAGTCGACTAGGACTAGCGGGGGCCGGGGAGCTGTTTTTT.

This clonotype has a handful of counts. Here the CDR3 reads CASSYDPFSAGGPTQYF. The CDR3 region has the DNA TGTGCCAGCAGTTACGACCCTTTCTCTGCGGGGGGGCCGACGCAGTATTTT. J is TRBJ2-3 and V is TRBV6-2 or TRBV6-3, with 9 bases that match TRBD2. The CDR3 sequence is 17 residues long. CDR1 is MNHEY, CDR2 SVGEGT, per germline. V was pared by 2 bases and J by 9 bases, with 15 bases of the junction left unmatched.

The table lists this clonotype with many counts. This sequence joins TRBV6-2 or TRBV6-3 and TRBJ2-3, with D uncertain. Deletions cut 5 bases from V and 6 bases from J, with 12 bases between. The CDR3 consists of 13 residues. Germline loops: CDR1 MNHEY, CDR2 SVGEGT. The CDR3 sequence: CASSLPRPDTQYF. CDR3 DNA sequence: TGTGCCAGCAGTCTACCAAGGCCCGATACGCAGTATTTT.

The chain has TRBV19 and TRBJ1-5; no clear D gene. Germline values: CDR1 LNHDA, CDR2 SQIVND (reference sequence). The ends were cut back, 10 bases at V and 5 bases at J, with 15 bases in the middle. The CDR3 is made up of 13 amino acids. For the CDR3, the DNA is TGTGCCATTTCGGACCGGAGGGATCAGCCCCAGCATTTT. Translated, it gives CAISDRRDQPQHF. The full variable domain, with the rest looked up from reference TRBV19 and TRBJ1-5, is DGGITQSPKYLFRKEGQNVTLSCEQNLNHDAMYWYRQDPGQGLRLIYYSQIVNDFQKGDIAEGYSVSREKKESFPLTVTSAQKNPTAFYLCAISDRRDQPQHFGDGTRLSIL.

This chain links TRBV5-1 with TRBJ1-2, with 10 bases identical to TRBD1. Germline CDR1 SGHRS, CDR2 YFSETQ. The V gene end was trimmed by 4 bases and the J gene end by 4 bases; junction bases not matched to a gene: 13. There are 17 residues in the CDR3. The CDR3, as DNA: TGCGCCAGCAGCCCAAGGGCAGGGACAGGGGAGAGCTATGGCTACACCTTC. Protein: CASSPRAGTGESYGYTF.

The chain recombines TRBV9 with TRBJ2-3, with D perhaps matching TRBD2 (6 bases). Trimming pared 1 base from V and 6 bases from J, leaving 21 bases between. Germline CDR1 and CDR2: SGDLS and YYNGEE. The CDR3 is 17 amino acids. The CDR3 DNA is TGTGCCAGCAGCGTAACACGGGGGTACCTTCCCGGGGATACGCAGTATTTT. Its translation is CASSVTRGYLPGDTQYF.

In this sample, this clonotype turned up many times. The chain carries TRBV29-1 and TRBJ2-1; a weak D match, TRBD2 (6 bases). The V gene lost 5 bases and the J gene lost 8 bases, with 16 bases spanning the gap. Germline-derived CDR1 and CDR2 are SQVTM and ANQGSEA. CDR3 length: 13 amino acids. CDR3 region: CSVSTGTRDEQFF. CDR3 DNA sequence: TGCAGCGTTTCCACCGGGACTCGGGATGAGCAGTTCTTC.

J is TRBJ1-2 and V is TRBV5-1, with D perhaps matching TRBD1 (5 bases). V was pared by 6 bases and J by 1 base, with 13 bases between. The CDR3 length is 14 residues. Per germline, CDR1 SGHRS and CDR2 YFSETQ. The CDR3 reads CASTQGGSNYGYTF. In DNA form, the CDR3 reads TGCGCCAGCACCCAGGGTGGGAGTAACTATGGCTACACCTTC.

The table lists this clonotype with a few counts. The chain recombines TRBV4-2 with TRBJ2-5; tentative D call: TRBD1 (6 bases). The V and J ends lost 4 bases and 2 bases respectively, with 20 bases between them. The CDR3 consists of 17 residues. The germline gives CDR1 LGHNA, CDR2 YNFKEQ. DNA of the CDR3: TGTGCCAGCAGCCCCTTATGGAGATTGGACAGTCAAGAGACCCAGTACTTC. Translated: CASSPLWRLDSQETQYF.

This clonotype has ten or more counts. V is TRBV25-1 and J is TRBJ2-2; no definite D call. This CDR3 comprises 13 residues. V lost 1 base and J lost 6, with 6 bases in between. CDR1 MGHDK and CDR2 SYGVNS come from the germline V gene. CDR3 nucleotides: TGTGCCAGCAGTGAATTTGGGGCCGGGGAGCTGTTTTTT. It codes for CASSEFGAGELFF. Looking up the rest from reference TRBV25-1 and TRBJ2-2 gives the full variable domain: EADIYQTPRYLVIGTGKKITLECSQTMGHDKMYWYQQDPGMELHLIHYSYGVNSTEKGDLSSESTVSRIRTEHFPLTLESARPSHTSQYLCASSEFGAGELFFGEGSRLTVL.

This clonotype was recorded a few times. The rearrangement joins TRBV10-3 to TRBJ1-3, with 7 bases that match TRBD1. The CDR3 runs to 13 residues. The germline V gene has CDR1 ENHRY and CDR2 SYGVKD. V lost 11 bases, J lost 5 bases, and 9 bases stayed unmatched. Written as DNA, the CDR3 is TGTGCCTCGGGGACAGCCGGTAGAAACACCATATATTTT. It translates to CASGTAGRNTIYF.

The chain carries TRBV28 and TRBJ1-1; D unresolved. The CDR3 sequence is 14 residues long. V shed 1 base and J shed 0 bases, with 6 bases lying between them. CDR1 is MDHEN, CDR2 SYDVKM, per germline. CDR3 nucleotides: TGTGCCAGCAGTTTATATTTCGTGAACACTGAAGCTTTCTTT. As protein: CASSLYFVNTEAFF.

This clonotype was observed at least ten times. The chain combines TRBV5-1 with TRBJ1-2; D possibly corresponds to TRBD1 (6 bases). The CDR3 extends over 14 amino acids. Trimming removed 0 bases at V and 5 bases at J, with 11 bases between. Germline V CDR1 and CDR2: SGHRS, YFSETQ. CDR3 nucleotide sequence: TGCGCCAGCAGCTTGGAGGCAGGGGTGTATGGCTACACCTTC. Its protein is CASSLEAGVYGYTF.

This clonotype was detected only a few times. The V and J genes are TRBV29-1 and TRBJ2-3, with D possibly TRBD1 on 6 matching bases. The CDR3 sequence is 13 residues long. The V gene lost 7 bases and the J gene lost 0 bases, with 11 bases spanning the gap. Germline-derived CDR1 and CDR2 are SQVTM and ANQGSEA. The CDR3 bases are TGCAGCGGGGACACTCCTAGCACAGATACGCAGTATTTT. Translating it yields CSGDTPSTDTQYF.

The table lists this clonotype with many counts. DNA of the CDR3: TGTGCCAGCAGTTCTTTCAGCGGGGGGGTCCAGGGTACGCAGTATTTT. Protein: CASSSFSGGVQGTQYF. The V and J genes are TRBV12-3 or TRBV12-4 and TRBJ2-3; TRBD2 aligns across 10 bases. The CDR3 is 16 residues long. The ends lost 4 bases at V and 8 bases at J; junction bases unmatched: 12.

CDR3 nucleotide sequence: TGTGCCAGCAGCCCCCGGCTAGCGGGCTCGGATACGCAGTATTTT. Amino acid sequence: CASSPRLAGSDTQYF. The V gene is TRBV12-3 or TRBV12-4, the J gene TRBJ2-3; the match to TRBD2 covers 8 bases. V was clipped by 6 bases and J by 6 bases; unmatched bases: 11. This CDR3 has 15 amino acids.

This clonotype was detected a few times. The gene calls are TRBV6-1 and TRBJ1-4; D not certain. The CDR3 has 14 residues. V lost 7 bases and J lost 5, with 14 bases in between. CDR1 is MNHNS and CDR2 is SASEGT in the germline V gene. The CDR3 DNA sequence: TGTGCCAGCAAAATGGGATTGAGCAATGAAAAACTGTTTTTT. It is translated as CASKMGLSNEKLFF.

The V and J genes are TRBV7-2 and TRBJ1-2; D perhaps matches TRBD1 (5 bases). Germline CDR1 and CDR2: SGHTA and FQGNSA. The length of the CDR3 is 13 residues. V lost 1 base and J lost 8, with 11 bases in between. The CDR3 spells CASSLGGVGGYTF. CDR3 in DNA: TGTGCCAGCAGCTTAGGGGGGGTGGGAGGCTACACCTTC. Filled out from reference TRBV7-2 and TRBJ1-2, the complete variable domain reads GAGVSQSPSNKVTEKGKDVELRCDPISGHTALYWYRQSLGQGLEFLIYFQGNSAPDKSGLPSDRFSAERTGGSVSTLTIQRTQQEDSAVYLCASSLGGVGGYTFGSGTRLTVV.

This clonotype was recorded many times. This sequence joins TRBV7-9 and TRBJ2-7; possible D gene TRBD1, 6 bases. CDR1 is SEHNR and CDR2 is FQNEAQ in the germline V gene (reference sequence). The CDR3 runs 18 residues. V dropped 4 bases and J dropped 3 bases, with 25 bases sitting between them. CDR3 in DNA: TGTGCCAGCAGCTGGGGACCGGGACAAGAAGGGCCTCTCTACGAGCAGTACTTC. It yields the protein CASSWGPGQEGPLYEQYF. The full variable domain, completed using reference TRBV7-9 and TRBJ2-7, is DTGVSQNPRHKITKRGQNVTFRCDPISEHNRLYWYRQTLGQGPEFLTYFQNEAQLEKSRLLSDRFSAERPKGSFSTLEIQRTEQGDSAMYLCASSWGPGQEGPLYEQYFGPGTRLTVT.